These T cell receptor beta chains were read from a single sample in a study of control samples from healthy donors and cancer patients. Generated by immunoSEQ multiplex PCR, the TCRdb table keeps only in-frame clones and is missing some. The specimen's table records about 210,000 clones. The sequenced sample was blood. Receptors were obtained from a woman aged 25 to 39 in good health. Each CDR3 is given with its conserved first and last residue. A D gene is named only where the DNA matches it firmly.

j_call: TRBJ1-1; v_call: TRBV6-5; d_call: TRBD1; cdr3_nt: TGTGCCAGCAGGAACCGGGAGGGACAGACCATTGAAGCTTTCTTT; cdr3_aa: CASRNREGQTIEAFF
j_call: TRBJ1-5; v_call: TRBV7-9; d_call: NA; cdr3_nt: TGTGCCAGCAGCTTAGCCCATCAATCCCAGCATTTT; cdr3_aa: CASSLAHQSQHF
j_call: TRBJ2-7; v_call: TRBV7-2; d_call: NA; cdr3_nt: TGTGCCAGCAGCTCGACTACACTACCGGAAGAGCAGTACTTC; cdr3_aa: CASSSTTLPEEQYF
j_call: TRBJ1-1; v_call: TRBV9; d_call: NA; cdr3_nt: TGTGCCAGCAGCGTAGCGGGGGCCACTGAAGCTTTCTTT; cdr3_aa: CASSVAGATEAFF
j_call: TRBJ1-6; v_call: TRBV7-2; d_call: TRBD1; cdr3_nt: TGTGCCAGCAGCTTAGTCGGACAGGGGAATTCACCCCTCCACTTT; cdr3_aa: CASSLVGQGNSPLHF
j_call: TRBJ1-1; v_call: TRBV5-1; d_call: NA; cdr3_nt: TGCGCCAGCAGCTTGAAGGTGAACACTGAAGCTTTCTTT; cdr3_aa: CASSLKVNTEAFF
j_call: TRBJ1-5; v_call: TRBV4-1; d_call: NA; cdr3_nt: TGCGCCAGCAGCCAACCGGGGGCTGCTCAGCCCCAGCATTTT; cdr3_aa: CASSQPGAAQPQHF
j_call: TRBJ1-1; v_call: TRBV19; d_call: NA; cdr3_nt: TGTGCCAGTAGTATAGATAGATCGAACAGATTGAACACTGAAGCTTTCTTT; cdr3_aa: CASSIDRSNRLNTEAFF
j_call: TRBJ1-4; v_call: TRBV27; d_call: TRBD1; cdr3_nt: TGTGCCAGCAGGGGGACAGTTAATGAAAAACTGTTTTTT; cdr3_aa: CASRGTVNEKLFF
j_call: TRBJ2-5; v_call: TRBV10-3; d_call: TRBD2; cdr3_nt: TGTGCCATCAGTGGACTAGCGGGGGGGGAGACCCAGTACTTC; cdr3_aa: CAISGLAGGETQYF
j_call: TRBJ2-1; v_call: TRBV29-1; d_call: TRBD1; cdr3_nt: TGCAGCGCGTACAGGGGGAAGGACAATGAGCAGTTCTTC; cdr3_aa: CSAYRGKDNEQFF
j_call: TRBJ2-5; v_call: TRBV7-9; d_call: NA; cdr3_nt: TGTGCCAGCAGCTTAGTGGCAGGGGAGAGGGAGACCCAGTACTTC; cdr3_aa: CASSLVAGERETQYF
j_call: TRBJ2-2; v_call: TRBV24-1; d_call: TRBD1; cdr3_nt: TGTGCCACCAGTGATTTTAAGACAGGGGGCGCGTTTAATCCCGGGGAGCTGTTTTTT; cdr3_aa: CATSDFKTGGAFNPGELFF
j_call: TRBJ1-3; v_call: TRBV3-1/TRBV3-2; d_call: NA; cdr3_nt: TGTGCCAGTACAGCGAGCTCTGGAAACACCATATATTTT; cdr3_aa: CASTASSGNTIYF
j_call: TRBJ1-1; v_call: TRBV11-2; d_call: NA; cdr3_nt: TGTGCCAGCAGCCCCCGAGGGGCGCCAACCAACACTGAAGCTTTCTTT; cdr3_aa: CASSPRGAPTNTEAFF
j_call: TRBJ2-5; v_call: TRBV5-5; d_call: TRBD1; cdr3_nt: TGTGCCAGCAGCCGGACAGGGTCTGAAGAGACCCAGTACTTC; cdr3_aa: CASSRTGSEETQYF
j_call: TRBJ1-2; v_call: TRBV6-6; d_call: TRBD1; cdr3_nt: TGTGCCAGCAGTTACGACAGGGGGCGCGGCTACACCTTC; cdr3_aa: CASSYDRGRGYTF
j_call: TRBJ1-2; v_call: TRBV24-1; d_call: NA; cdr3_nt: TGTGCCACCTCCTATTCCGACAGAAACTATGGCTACACCTTC; cdr3_aa: CATSYSDRNYGYTF
j_call: TRBJ2-7; v_call: TRBV6-5; d_call: TRBD2; cdr3_nt: TGTGCCAGCAGTTCCCGGACTAGCGGGGGGGCGGACGAGCAGTACTTC; cdr3_aa: CASSSRTSGGADEQYF
j_call: TRBJ1-6; v_call: TRBV9; d_call: NA; cdr3_nt: TGTGCCAGCAGCCTTACCGGGGCCTCTAATTCACCCCTCCACTTT; cdr3_aa: CASSLTGASNSPLHF
j_call: TRBJ1-1; v_call: TRBV7-9; d_call: TRBD1; cdr3_nt: TGTGCCAGCAGCCGACAGGGGAACACTGAAGCTTTCTTT; cdr3_aa: CASSRQGNTEAFF
j_call: TRBJ2-2; v_call: TRBV4-1; d_call: TRBD2; cdr3_nt: TGCGCCAGCAGCCAAGACCCCGGACTAGCGGGGGGGCAGGCCGGGGAGCTGTTTTTT; cdr3_aa: CASSQDPGLAGGQAGELFF
j_call: TRBJ2-7; v_call: TRBV5-8; d_call: TRBD1; cdr3_nt: TGTGCCAGCAGCTTTACAGGGGCTGGTCGCGAGCAGTACTTC; cdr3_aa: CASSFTGAGREQYF
j_call: TRBJ1-5; v_call: TRBV15; d_call: NA; cdr3_nt: TGTGCCACCAGCAGAGACCATCAGCCCCAGCATTTT; cdr3_aa: CATSRDHQPQHF
j_call: TRBJ1-2; v_call: TRBV29-1; d_call: NA; cdr3_nt: TGCAGCGTTGAAGAGTGGGACTGGGGCTACACCTTC; cdr3_aa: CSVEEWDWGYTF
j_call: TRBJ2-1; v_call: TRBV12-5; d_call: NA; cdr3_nt: TGTGCTAGTGGTCCCCGGCCGGGAGACCCTTGGGATGAGCAGTTCTTC; cdr3_aa: CASGPRPGDPWDEQFF
j_call: TRBJ1-2; v_call: TRBV12-3/TRBV12-4; d_call: NA; cdr3_nt: TGTGCCAGCAGTCCACGACAGTTCTATGGCTACACCTTC; cdr3_aa: CASSPRQFYGYTF
j_call: TRBJ2-7; v_call: TRBV11-3; d_call: NA; cdr3_nt: TGTGCCAGCAGCGTTAGCGTCTACTACGAGCAGTACTTC; cdr3_aa: CASSVSVYYEQYF
j_call: TRBJ1-1; v_call: TRBV19; d_call: NA; cdr3_nt: TGTGCCAGCGGGAGGGGCCAAGGGACTGAAGCTTTCTTT; cdr3_aa: CASGRGQGTEAFF
j_call: TRBJ2-7; v_call: TRBV5-1; d_call: TRBD1; cdr3_nt: TGCGCCAGCAGCGCGACCCCGACGGGACAGGCACCGGTAGAGCAGTACTTC; cdr3_aa: CASSATPTGQAPVEQYF
j_call: TRBJ1-5; v_call: TRBV10-3; d_call: NA; cdr3_nt: TGTGCCATCAGTGAGTCCCCCGGGGTTAATCAGCCCCAGCATTTT; cdr3_aa: CAISESPGVNQPQHF
j_call: TRBJ2-7; v_call: TRBV28; d_call: NA; cdr3_nt: TGTGCCAGCAGTTTGGGTCGCGAGCAGTACTTC; cdr3_aa: CASSLGREQYF
j_call: TRBJ1-4; v_call: TRBV29-1; d_call: NA; cdr3_nt: TGCAGCGGCGTACAGCCTTCTAATGAAAAACTGTTTTTT; cdr3_aa: CSGVQPSNEKLFF
j_call: TRBJ1-2; v_call: TRBV12-3/TRBV12-4; d_call: NA; cdr3_nt: TGTGCCAGCAGTTTCCAGGCTAACTATGGCTACACCTTC; cdr3_aa: CASSFQANYGYTF
j_call: TRBJ2-3; v_call: TRBV4-2; d_call: TRBD1; cdr3_nt: TGTGCCAGCAGCCAAGGACAGGGGCTACAGGATACGCAGTATTTT; cdr3_aa: CASSQGQGLQDTQYF
j_call: TRBJ1-5; v_call: TRBV21-1; d_call: NA; cdr3_nt: TGTGCCAGCAGCTTAGGGAGGAATCAGCCCCAGCATTTT; cdr3_aa: CASSLGRNQPQHF
j_call: TRBJ2-2; v_call: TRBV4-1; d_call: NA; cdr3_nt: TGCGCCAGCAGAGGTCCAGCGGCCGGAACCGGGGAGCTGTTTTTT; cdr3_aa: CASRGPAAGTGELFF
j_call: TRBJ1-6; v_call: TRBV4-1; d_call: TRBD1; cdr3_nt: TGCGCCAGCAGCCAAAACGCCCGACAGGGAAATAATTCACCCCTCCACTTT; cdr3_aa: CASSQNARQGNNSPLHF
j_call: TRBJ2-1; v_call: TRBV11-3; d_call: NA; cdr3_nt: TGTGCCAGCAGCTTAAGACTAGAGCAGTTCTTC; cdr3_aa: CASSLRLEQFF
j_call: TRBJ1-2; v_call: TRBV12-3/TRBV12-4; d_call: NA; cdr3_nt: TGTGCCAGCAGTTTAGAAACAGGGTATGGCTACACCTTC; cdr3_aa: CASSLETGYGYTF
j_call: TRBJ2-1; v_call: TRBV4-1; d_call: NA; cdr3_nt: TGCGCCAGCAGCCAAGGGCCGCCGAATGAGCAGTTCTTC; cdr3_aa: CASSQGPPNEQFF
j_call: TRBJ2-7; v_call: TRBV11-2; d_call: NA; cdr3_nt: TGTGCCAGCGGGAGGGCAGGGGTCGACGAGCAGTACTTC; cdr3_aa: CASGRAGVDEQYF
j_call: TRBJ1-6; v_call: TRBV25-1; d_call: NA; cdr3_nt: TGTGCCAGCAGTGAATTGGGGGACCCCCAACCCCTCCACTTT; cdr3_aa: CASSELGDPQPLHF
j_call: TRBJ1-2; v_call: TRBV4-2; d_call: NA; cdr3_nt: TGTGCCAGCAGCCAACAGGAGGGGCTCCAAGGGTACACCTTC; cdr3_aa: CASSQQEGLQGYTF
j_call: TRBJ1-2; v_call: TRBV28; d_call: TRBD1; cdr3_nt: TGTGCCAGCAGTTTCCCCCCCAGGGGGAGCTATGGCTACACCTTC; cdr3_aa: CASSFPPRGSYGYTF
j_call: TRBJ1-1; v_call: TRBV2; d_call: TRBD1; cdr3_nt: TGTGCCAGCAGGGATCTGGACAGGGACTATGAAGCTTTCTTT; cdr3_aa: CASRDLDRDYEAFF
j_call: TRBJ1-4; v_call: TRBV7-2; d_call: TRBD1; cdr3_nt: TGTGCCAGCAGCATCAGGGTCGACAGGGGAGAAAAACTGTTTTTT; cdr3_aa: CASSIRVDRGEKLFF
j_call: TRBJ2-3; v_call: TRBV27; d_call: NA; cdr3_nt: TGTGCCAGCAGTGCAAGCACAGATACGCAGTATTTT; cdr3_aa: CASSASTDTQYF
j_call: TRBJ1-1; v_call: TRBV5-5; d_call: NA; cdr3_nt: TGTGCCAGCAGTCCCTTACAGGGCACTGAAGCTTTCTTT; cdr3_aa: CASSPLQGTEAFF
j_call: TRBJ1-1; v_call: TRBV30; d_call: TRBD1; cdr3_nt: TGTGCCTGGAATACAGGGGGCTCTCTTGAAGCTTTCTTT; cdr3_aa: CAWNTGGSLEAFF
j_call: TRBJ1-6; v_call: TRBV6-5; d_call: TRBD1; cdr3_nt: TGTGCCAGCAGTTACCTGACAGGGGATGGTTCACCCCTCCACTTT; cdr3_aa: CASSYLTGDGSPLHF
j_call: TRBJ1-2; v_call: TRBV10-3; d_call: NA; cdr3_nt: TGTGCCATCAGTGAGTCGTCCAGCAACTATGGCTACACCTTC; cdr3_aa: CAISESSSNYGYTF